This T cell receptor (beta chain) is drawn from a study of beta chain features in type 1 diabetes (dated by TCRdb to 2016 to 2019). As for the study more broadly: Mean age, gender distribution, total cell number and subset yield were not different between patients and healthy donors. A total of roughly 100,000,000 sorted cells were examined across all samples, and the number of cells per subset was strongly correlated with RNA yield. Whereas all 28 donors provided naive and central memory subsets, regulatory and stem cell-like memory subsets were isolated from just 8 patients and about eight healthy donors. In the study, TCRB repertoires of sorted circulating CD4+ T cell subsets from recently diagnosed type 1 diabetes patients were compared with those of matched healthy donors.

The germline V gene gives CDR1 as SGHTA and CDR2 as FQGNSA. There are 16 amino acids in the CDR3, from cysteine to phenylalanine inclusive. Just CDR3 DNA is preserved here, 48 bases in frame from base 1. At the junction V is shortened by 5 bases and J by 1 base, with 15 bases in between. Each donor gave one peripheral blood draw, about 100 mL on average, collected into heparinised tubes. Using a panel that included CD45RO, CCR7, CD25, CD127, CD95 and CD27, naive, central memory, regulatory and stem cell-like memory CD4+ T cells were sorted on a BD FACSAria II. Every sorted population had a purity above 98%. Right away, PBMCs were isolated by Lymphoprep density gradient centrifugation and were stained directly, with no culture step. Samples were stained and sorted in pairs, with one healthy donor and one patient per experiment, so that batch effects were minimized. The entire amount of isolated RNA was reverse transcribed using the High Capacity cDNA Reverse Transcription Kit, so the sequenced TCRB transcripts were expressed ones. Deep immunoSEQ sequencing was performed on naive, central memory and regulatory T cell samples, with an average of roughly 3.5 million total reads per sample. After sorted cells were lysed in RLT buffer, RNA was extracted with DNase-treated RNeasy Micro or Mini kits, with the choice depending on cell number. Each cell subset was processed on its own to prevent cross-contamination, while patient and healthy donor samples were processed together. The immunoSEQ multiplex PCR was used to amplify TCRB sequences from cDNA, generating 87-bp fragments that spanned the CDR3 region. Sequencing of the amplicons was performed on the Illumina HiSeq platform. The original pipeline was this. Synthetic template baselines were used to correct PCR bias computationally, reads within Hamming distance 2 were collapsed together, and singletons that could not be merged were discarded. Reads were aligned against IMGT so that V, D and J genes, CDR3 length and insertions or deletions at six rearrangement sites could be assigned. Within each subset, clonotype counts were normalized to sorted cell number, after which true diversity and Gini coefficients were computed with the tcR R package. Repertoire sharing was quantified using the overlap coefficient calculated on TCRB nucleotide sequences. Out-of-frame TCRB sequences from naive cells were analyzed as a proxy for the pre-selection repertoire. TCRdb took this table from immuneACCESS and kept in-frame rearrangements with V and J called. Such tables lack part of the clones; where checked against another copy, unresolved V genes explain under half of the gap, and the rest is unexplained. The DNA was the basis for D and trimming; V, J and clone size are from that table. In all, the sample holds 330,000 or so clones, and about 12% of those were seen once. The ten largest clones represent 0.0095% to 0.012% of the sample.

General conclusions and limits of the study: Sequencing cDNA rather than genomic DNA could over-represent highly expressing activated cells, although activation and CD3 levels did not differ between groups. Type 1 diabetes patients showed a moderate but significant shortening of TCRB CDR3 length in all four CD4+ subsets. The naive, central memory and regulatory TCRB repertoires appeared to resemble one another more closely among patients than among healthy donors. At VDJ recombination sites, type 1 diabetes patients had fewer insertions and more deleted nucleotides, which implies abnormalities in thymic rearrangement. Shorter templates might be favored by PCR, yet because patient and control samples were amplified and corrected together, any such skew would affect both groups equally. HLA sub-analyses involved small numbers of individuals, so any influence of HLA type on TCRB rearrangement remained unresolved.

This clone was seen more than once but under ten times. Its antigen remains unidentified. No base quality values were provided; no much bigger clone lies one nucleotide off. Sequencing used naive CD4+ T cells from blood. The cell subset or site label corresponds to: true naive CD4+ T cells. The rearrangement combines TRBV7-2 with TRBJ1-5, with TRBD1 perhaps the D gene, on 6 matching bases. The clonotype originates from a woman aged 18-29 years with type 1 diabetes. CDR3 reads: CASSAFGTQSNQPQHF. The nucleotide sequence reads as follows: TGTGCCAGCAGCGCCTTCGGGACACAAAGCAATCAGCCCCAGCATTTT.